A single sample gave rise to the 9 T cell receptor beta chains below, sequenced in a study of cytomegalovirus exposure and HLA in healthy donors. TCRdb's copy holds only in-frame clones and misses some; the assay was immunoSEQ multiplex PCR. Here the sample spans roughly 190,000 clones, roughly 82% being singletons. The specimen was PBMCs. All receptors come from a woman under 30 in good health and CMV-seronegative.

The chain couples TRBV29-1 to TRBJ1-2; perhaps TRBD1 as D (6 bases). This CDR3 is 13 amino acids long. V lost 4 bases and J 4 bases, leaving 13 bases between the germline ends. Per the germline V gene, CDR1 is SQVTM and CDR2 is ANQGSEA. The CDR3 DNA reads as TGCAGCGTTGTAACAGGGAGCGGCTATGGCTACACCTTC. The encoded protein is CSVVTGSGYGYTF.

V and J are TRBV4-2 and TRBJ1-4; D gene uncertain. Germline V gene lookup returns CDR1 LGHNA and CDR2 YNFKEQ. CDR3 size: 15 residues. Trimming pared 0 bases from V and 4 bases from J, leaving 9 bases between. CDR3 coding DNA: TGTGCCAGCAGCCAAGAGGGAGGGTTTAATGAAAAACTGTTTTTT. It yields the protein CASSQEGGFNEKLFF.

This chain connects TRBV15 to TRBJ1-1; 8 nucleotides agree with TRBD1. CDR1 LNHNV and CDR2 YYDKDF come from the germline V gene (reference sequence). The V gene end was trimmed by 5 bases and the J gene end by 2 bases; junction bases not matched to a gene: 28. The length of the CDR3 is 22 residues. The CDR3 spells CATSRMTAGTGATRGRNTEAFF. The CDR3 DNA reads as TGTGCCACCAGCCGAATGACCGCTGGGACAGGCGCGACTCGGGGACGAAACACTGAAGCTTTCTTT.

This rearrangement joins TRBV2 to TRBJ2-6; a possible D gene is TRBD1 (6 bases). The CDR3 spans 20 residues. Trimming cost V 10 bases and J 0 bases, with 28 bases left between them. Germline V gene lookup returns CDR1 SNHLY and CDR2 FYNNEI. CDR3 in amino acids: CANTNRERKDSHSGANVLTF. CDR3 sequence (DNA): TGTGCCAACACTAACAGGGAAAGGAAAGACTCACACTCTGGGGCCAACGTCCTGACTTTC.

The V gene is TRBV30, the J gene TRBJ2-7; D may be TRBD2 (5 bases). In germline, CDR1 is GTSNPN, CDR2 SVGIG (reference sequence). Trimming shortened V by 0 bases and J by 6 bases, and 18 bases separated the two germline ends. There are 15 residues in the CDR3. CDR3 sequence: CAWSVGLVGRGEQYF. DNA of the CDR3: TGTGCCTGGAGTGTGGGTCTGGTGGGCCGGGGCGAGCAGTACTTC.

The CDR3 coding sequence is TGCGCCGGGAGGAGGGCCTTACCTAATGAAAAACTGTTTTTT. Translation: CAGRRALPNEKLFF. V and J are TRBV10-1 and TRBJ1-4; D is unresolved. The CDR3 length is 14 residues. Between the trimmed V and J ends, which lost 11 bases and 3 bases, there was a span of 16 bases. The germline gives CDR1 WNHNN, CDR2 SYGVQD (reference sequence).

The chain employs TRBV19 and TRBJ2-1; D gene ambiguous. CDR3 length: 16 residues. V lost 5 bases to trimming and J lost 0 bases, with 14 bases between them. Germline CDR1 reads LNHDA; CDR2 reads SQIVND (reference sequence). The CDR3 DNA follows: TGTGCCAGTAGTGTTTTGTCTCTAAGCTCCTACAATGAGCAGTTCTTC. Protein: CASSVLSLSSYNEQFF.

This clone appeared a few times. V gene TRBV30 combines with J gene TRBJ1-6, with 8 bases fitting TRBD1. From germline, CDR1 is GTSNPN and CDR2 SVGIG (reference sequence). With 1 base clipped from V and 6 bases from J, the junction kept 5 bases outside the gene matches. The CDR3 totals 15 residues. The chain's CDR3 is CAWSGQGFVNSPLHF. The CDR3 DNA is TGTGCCTGGAGTGGACAGGGGTTTGTTAATTCACCCCTCCACTTT.

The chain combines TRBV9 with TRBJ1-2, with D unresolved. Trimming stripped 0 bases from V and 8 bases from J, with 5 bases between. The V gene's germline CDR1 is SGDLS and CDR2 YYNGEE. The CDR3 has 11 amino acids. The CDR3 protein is CASSVGVGYTF. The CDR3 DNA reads TGTGCCAGCAGCGTAGGAGTGGGCTACACCTTC.